The subject of this entry is one T cell receptor (beta chain). Its antigen target is currently unknown. Base qualities are not provided; no much larger clone lies one nucleotide away. The germline V gene yields SGHRS for CDR1 and YFSETQ for CDR2. V trim: 0 bases; J trim: 5 bases; unmatched bases: 4. Inclusive of the bounding cysteine and phenylalanine, the CDR3 is 14 residues long. Only CDR3 DNA remains: 42 bases, in frame from the first base. This sample is drawn from a study of T-cell reconstitution after alpha-beta-depleted transplantation in children (dated by TCRdb to the mid-2010s). With regard to the full study: T-cell immune reconstitution after TCRalphabeta/CD19-depleted allogeneic hematopoietic cell transplantation in children was quantitatively tracked in the study by means of TCR repertoire profiling. What the work shows at the level of the full study, not this receptor alone: The apparently early recovery of alphabetaT-cell counts about two months after transplant reportedly depended on only several hundred rapidly expanded clones that came from non-depleted graft cells. In some patients, high TCRbeta diversity at day 60 was attributed to recipient T cells and intrathymic progenitors that had survived conditioning. The frequencies of hyperexpanded clones fell over the following months, and after one year, T-cell counts and TCRbeta diversity were mostly attributed to newly produced T cells.

Receptors were amplified or captured by PCR. The listed sequencing device is Illumina HiSeq 2500. TCR library preparation used molecular barcoding, with unique molecular identifiers applied to normalize quantification of the TCRbeta repertoire. TCRdb reran the public reads through fastp at Q25 and MiXCR, keeping productive beta chains. Entries are consolidated by CDR3 protein sequence, retaining the most common genes and DNA. The sample table holds a few hundred thousand distinct CDR3 sequences, of which about an eighth were seen once. 2.2% of the sample comes from the top ten. The sample's treatment or condition label is to be understood as: allogeneic hematopoietic cell transplantation with graft depleted of TCRalphabeta T cells and CD19 B cells. TCRalphabeta/CD19-depleted allogeneic hematopoietic cell grafts were given to the transplant recipients, all of whom were children.

Material: PBMCs, mostly from graft donor cells, obtained 360 days after TCRalphabeta/CD19-depleted stem cell transplant. The V gene is TRBV5-1 and the J gene is TRBJ2-7; TRBD2 lines up with 8 middle nucleotides. The TCR was taken from a male patient younger than 18 who had a stem cell transplant for acute myeloid leukemia, so the T cells may come from the graft donor. The bases read TGCGCCAGCAGCTTGGTAGGACTAGCCCACGAGCAGTACTTC. This codes for CASSLVGLAHEQYF.